This T cell receptor beta chain was sequenced for a study of Ad26.COV2.S vaccination and SARS-CoV-2 variants. As to treatment: roughly 19 received Ad26.COV2.S at low or high dose, single or two shots; 5 received placebo; per-sample allocation not given. Following the first vaccine or placebo injection, samples were taken on day 63. Only in-frame clones appear in the TCRdb table, and some are missing; sequencing was by immunoSEQ multiplex PCR. In the table there are about 680,000 clones, roughly 90% of which are singletons. This material consisted of peripheral blood, taken in a trial of Ad26.COV2.S vaccine versus placebo. This sequence was found in a person aged 18-60 years who received the Ad26.COV2.S COVID-19 vaccine or a placebo.

The CDR3 DNA sequence: TGTGCCAGTAGTAGAACAGGGGACACGCAGTATTTT. Protein product: CASSRTGDTQYF. The chain has TRBV19 and TRBJ2-3, with 7 bases that match TRBD1. The V segment lost 4 bases and the J segment 9 bases; nucleotides outside the gene matches: 4. Germline CDR1 and CDR2: LNHDA and SQIVND (reference sequence). CDR3 length: 12 amino acids.